The 2 T cell receptor beta chains below were found in one sample sequenced in a study of radiotherapy plus CTLA-4 blockade in lung cancer (dated 2018 in TCRdb). The protocol used for the library was the immunoSEQ multiplex PCR assay. The table comes from immuneACCESS by way of TCRdb, which keeps in-frame sequences with V and J called. Part of the clones is missing from these tables; in studies checked, under half for an unresolved V gene and the rest for unknown reasons. In all, the sample holds about 98,000 clones, and more than 75% of those were seen once. 3% to 3.5% of the sample is in the top ten clones. The material sequenced was peripheral blood, taken from a patient treated with radiotherapy plus ipilimumab. Receptors originate from a human donor with non-small cell lung cancer who had a partial response to radiotherapy plus ipilimumab.

The J gene is TRBJ1-4, the V gene TRBV6-1; D is unresolved. Between the trimmed V and J ends, which lost 4 bases and 2 bases, there was a span of 8 bases. Germline-derived CDR1 and CDR2 are MNHNS and SASEGT. There are 14 residues in the CDR3. The DNA for the CDR3 is TGTGCCAGCAGTGGGCTGATGACTAATGAAAAACTGTTTTTT. It codes for CASSGLMTNEKLFF.

This chain uses TRBV6-1 with TRBJ2-7; 7 bases align to TRBD1. With 5 bases clipped from V and 4 bases from J, the junction kept 8 bases outside the gene matches. The length of the CDR3 is 14 residues. Per germline, CDR1 MNHNS and CDR2 SASEGT. In DNA form, the CDR3 reads TGTGCCAGCAGTCCCCTGGGGACAGAGTACGAGCAGTACTTC. It translates to CASSPLGTEYEQYF.